One and the same sample provided the 23 T cell receptor beta chains below, sequenced in a study of T cell responses to AZD1222 COVID-19 vaccine. Profiling relied on immunoSEQ multiplex PCR, and the TCRdb table lists in-frame clones only, not all of them. This repertoire shows around 170,000 clones, about 93% found once; its top ten account for more than 1.5%. Sequences were derived from peripheral blood, sampled 28 days after the second AZD1222 dose. Receptor source: an adult who received the AZD1222 COVID-19 vaccine.

The J gene is TRBJ2-3, the V gene TRBV5-8; the D gene is possibly TRBD2 (6 bases). The germline V gene encodes CDR1 SGHTS and CDR2 YDEGEE. The CDR3 runs to 15 residues. The germline V and J ends were trimmed by 1 base and 3 bases, with 12 bases remaining between them. CDR3 in amino acids: CASSLRRGWTDTQYF. DNA for the CDR3: TGTGCCAGCAGCTTGAGGCGGGGATGGACAGATACGCAGTATTTT.

This clone was detected a few times. The CDR3 protein is CASSLVSGPGSTDTQYF. The DNA of the CDR3 is TGCGCCAGCAGCTTGGTTTCTGGACCTGGGAGCACAGATACGCAGTATTTT. The chain uses TRBV5-1 and TRBJ2-3; D call uncertain. CDR3 length: 17 amino acids. V was pared by 0 bases and J by 0 bases, with 14 bases between. Germline CDR1 and CDR2: SGHRS and YFSETQ.

The CDR3 sequence: CASSEIGVDGYTF. The DNA for the CDR3 is TGTGCCAGCAGTGAAATAGGAGTGGATGGCTACACCTTC. V is TRBV6-1 and J is TRBJ1-2; unclear D gene. The CDR3 sequence is 13 residues long. Trimming cost V 2 bases and J 6 bases, with 10 bases left between them. Germline V lookup: CDR1 MNHNS, CDR2 SASEGT.

The gene calls are TRBV29-1 and TRBJ2-2; D is unresolved. The CDR3 covers 12 residues. Germline loops: CDR1 SQVTM, CDR2 ANQGSEA. Trimming pared 6 bases from V and 5 bases from J, leaving 10 bases between. CDR3 in amino acids: CSVASETGELFF. CDR3 in DNA: TGCAGCGTAGCGAGTGAGACCGGGGAGCTGTTTTTT.

V gene TRBV21-1 combines with J gene TRBJ2-2. TRBV21-1 is given as a pseudogene. The CDR3 loop spans 14 amino acids. In DNA form, the CDR3 reads TGTGCCAGCAGCCCCGGCATTAACACCGGGGAGCTGTTTTTT. Translating gives CASSPGINTGELFF.

The chain carries TRBV7-8 and TRBJ1-3; D is uncertain. The V gene lost 3 bases and the J gene lost 4 bases, with 4 bases spanning the gap. Per germline, CDR1 SGHVS and CDR2 FQNEAQ. This CDR3 comprises 12 residues. The CDR3: CASSFIGNTIYF. CDR3 coding DNA: TGTGCCAGCAGCTTCATAGGAAACACCATATATTTT.

This rearrangement joins TRBV10-3 to TRBJ1-6; 11 nucleotides agree with TRBD1. The CDR3 is made up of 18 amino acids. J gave up 5 bases and V 1 base, and 7 bases lay outside the gene matches. Germline assignment: CDR1 ENHRY and CDR2 SYGVKD. The DNA of the CDR3 is TGTGCCATCAGTGAGTTCTCGGGACAGGGGGTGGATAATTCACCCCTCCACTTT. Translating it yields CAISEFSGQGVDNSPLHF.

The J gene is TRBJ1-1, the V gene TRBV19; TRBD1 matches at 11 bases. The CDR3 is 14 amino acids. Germline-derived CDR1 and CDR2 are LNHDA and SQIVND (reference sequence). Trimming took 7 bases from V and 6 from J; bases not matched to a gene: 7. The CDR3 DNA follows: TGTGCCAGTATCCGGACAGGGGGCTCGGCTGAAGCTTTCTTT. It specifies CASIRTGGSAEAFF.

The V and J genes are TRBV7-9 and TRBJ2-7, with 8 bases lining up with TRBD1. Trimming removed 5 bases from V and 4 bases from J; junction bases left unmatched: 10. Germline lookup yields CDR1 SEHNR and CDR2 FQNEAQ (reference sequence). The CDR3 extends over 15 amino acids. CDR3: CASSQGQGVSYEQYF. CDR3 DNA: TGTGCCAGCAGCCAAGGACAGGGAGTATCTTACGAGCAGTACTTC. Together with reference TRBV7-9 and TRBJ2-7, the CDR3 gives the full variable domain: DTGVSQNPRHKITKRGQNVTFRCDPISEHNRLYWYRQTLGQGPEFLTYFQNEAQLEKSRLLSDRFSAERPKGSFSTLEIQRTEQGDSAMYLCASSQGQGVSYEQYFGPGTRLTVT.

The V call is TRBV11-2, the J call TRBJ1-3; a possible D gene is TRBD1 (5 bases). This CDR3 contains 13 residues. V dropped 2 bases and J dropped 5 bases, with 7 bases sitting between them. Germline values: CDR1 SGHAT, CDR2 FQNNGV. This CDR3 is CASSLSGRNTIYF. CDR3 coding DNA: TGTGCCAGCAGCTTATCAGGGCGAAACACCATATATTTT.

V is TRBV2 and J is TRBJ2-1, with 11 bases matching TRBD2. From germline, CDR1 is SNHLY and CDR2 FYNNEI. The CDR3 has 14 amino acids. Trimming at V came to 5 bases and at J to 7 bases, leaving 4 bases not matched to a gene. The CDR3 sequence is CASSWLAGGNEQFF. The DNA for the CDR3 is TGTGCCAGCAGTTGGCTAGCGGGAGGTAATGAGCAGTTCTTC.

The V and J genes are TRBV4-1 and TRBJ2-4, with 8 bases fitting TRBD1. The CDR3 covers 16 residues. Germline V gene sequence: CDR1 MGHRA, CDR2 YSYEKL. V was pared by 1 base and J by 0 bases, with 2 bases of the junction left unmatched. The CDR3 region is CASSQGQGLAKNIQYF. The CDR3 DNA reads TGCGCCAGCAGCCAAGGACAGGGGTTAGCCAAAAACATTCAGTACTTC.

The chain couples TRBV6-1 to TRBJ1-1; D unresolved. Germline loops: CDR1 MNHNS, CDR2 SASEGT. Trimming removed 1 base at V and 4 bases at J, with 7 bases between. This CDR3 contains 13 residues. The CDR3, as DNA: TGTGCCAGCAGTGAAGTATTCCGCACTGAAGCTTTCTTT. As protein: CASSEVFRTEAFF.

CDR3 DNA sequence: TGCGCCAGCAGCTTGGGTTTGTCCGGGGCTTTCACTGAAGCTTTCTTT. Residues: CASSLGLSGAFTEAFF. V usage is TRBV5-1 and J usage is TRBJ1-1; D perhaps matches TRBD1 (5 bases). V shed 0 bases and J shed 4 bases, with 16 bases lying between them. Germline CDR1 reads SGHRS; CDR2 reads YFSETQ. The CDR3 extends over 16 amino acids.

The chain uses TRBV1 and TRBJ2-1; TRBD2 is taken as the D call from the table, unchecked against the DNA. TRBV1 is annotated as a pseudogene. CDR3 length equals 19 residues. The chain's CDR3 is CTSSPETSGGAWGYNEQFF. The CDR3 DNA sequence: TGCACCAGCAGCCCAGAGACTAGCGGGGGGGCCTGGGGCTACAATGAGCAGTTCTTC.

V usage is TRBV2 and J usage is TRBJ1-6; possibly TRBD1 for D (5 bases). V dropped 3 bases and J dropped 7 bases, with 10 bases sitting between them. This CDR3 comprises 14 residues. Germline V gives CDR1 SNHLY, CDR2 FYNNEI. The CDR3 is CASSERQGNSPLHF. The CDR3 coding sequence is TGTGCCAGCAGTGAGCGGCAGGGAAATTCACCCCTCCACTTT.

This chain joins TRBV5-1 and TRBJ2-1; 8 bases match TRBD2. The V and J ends lost 4 bases and 10 bases, in that order; junction bases with no gene match: 10. The length of the CDR3 is 14 residues. Germline loops: CDR1 SGHRS, CDR2 YFSETQ. This CDR3 is CASSGTSGRNEQFF. The CDR3 DNA is TGCGCCAGCAGCGGAACAAGCGGGAGAAACGAGCAGTTCTTC.

The J gene is TRBJ2-2, the V gene TRBV19, with D tentatively TRBD1 (6 bases). Per germline, CDR1 LNHDA and CDR2 SQIVND (reference sequence). V was trimmed by 3 bases and J by 6 bases, leaving 11 bases between them. This CDR3 contains 14 residues. The CDR3, as DNA: TGTGCCAGTAGTATTCGGGCAGGGGCCGGGGAGCTGTTTTTT. Residues: CASSIRAGAGELFF.

The rearrangement links TRBV2 to TRBJ2-1, with D maybe TRBD2 (5 bases). Trimming shortened V by 7 bases and J by 9 bases, and 13 bases separated the two germline ends. The V gene's germline CDR1 is SNHLY and CDR2 FYNNEI. The CDR3 is made up of 12 amino acids. CDR3 protein: CASTFGGGEQFF. The DNA of the CDR3 is TGTGCCAGCACTTTTGGCGGAGGTGAGCAGTTCTTC.

The V and J genes are TRBV6-4 and TRBJ2-3, with 11 bases that match TRBD2. With V trimmed by 0 bases and J by 4 bases, 3 bases remained unmatched. CDR1 and CDR2 (germline): MRHNA, SNTAGT. CDR3 size: 16 residues. DNA for the CDR3: TGTGCCAGCAGTGACTCACTAGCGGGAGCATCAGATACGCAGTATTTT. It codes for CASSDSLAGASDTQYF.

The rearrangement links TRBV4-2 to TRBJ1-4, with TRBD1 matching over 10 bases. Looked up from germline, CDR1 is LGHNA and CDR2 is YNFKEQ. CDR3 length: 16 amino acids. V lost 0 bases, J lost 7 bases, and 5 bases stayed unmatched. The CDR3, as DNA: TGTGCCAGCAGCCAAGACCGGACAGGGGGGGGTGAAAAACTGTTTTTT. Amino acids: CASSQDRTGGGEKLFF.

The rearrangement uses TRBV7-9 and TRBJ1-2, with D possibly TRBD1 on 6 matching bases. The V end lost 3 bases, the J end lost 2 bases, and 7 bases lay between the germline ends. The CDR3 extends over 13 amino acids. Germline CDR1 reads SEHNR; CDR2 reads FQNEAQ (reference sequence). The CDR3 DNA sequence: TGTGCCAGCAGCTTCAGGGGCAACTATGGCTACACCTTC. It is translated as CASSFRGNYGYTF.

The rearrangement links TRBV5-4 to TRBJ1-4; 8 nucleotides match TRBD1. The CDR3 is 16 amino acids. Per germline, CDR1 SGHNT and CDR2 YYREEE (reference sequence). The V gene end was trimmed by 4 bases and the J gene end by 0 bases; junction bases not matched to a gene: 5. The CDR3 sequence: CASSQGQGTTNEKLFF. As DNA, the CDR3 is TGTGCCAGCAGCCAAGGACAGGGAACAACTAATGAAAAACTGTTTTTT.